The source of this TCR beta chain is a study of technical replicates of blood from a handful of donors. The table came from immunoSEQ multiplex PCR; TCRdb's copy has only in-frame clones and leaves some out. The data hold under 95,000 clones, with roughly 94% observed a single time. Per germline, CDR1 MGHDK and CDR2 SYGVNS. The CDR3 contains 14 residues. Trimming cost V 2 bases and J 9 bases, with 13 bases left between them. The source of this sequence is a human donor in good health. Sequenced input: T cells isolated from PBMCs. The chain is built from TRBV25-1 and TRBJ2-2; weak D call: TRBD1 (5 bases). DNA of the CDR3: TGTGCCAGCAGTGAAAGTAGGGGTCTACGGGAGCTGTTTTTT. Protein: CASSESRGLRELFF.